This T cell receptor (beta chain) was sequenced for a study of a mutant IDH1 vaccine in newly diagnosed glioma. The V gene lost 5 bases and the J gene lost 6 bases, with 14 bases spanning the gap. Germline V gene lookup returns CDR1 MNHNS and CDR2 SASEGT. The CDR3 runs to 15 residues. Time point: week 23, last vaccination. The vaccine gave 300 ug of a 20-mer mutant IDH1 peptide subcutaneously per dose. Remarks on this clone: Its specificity is not known.

Some clones are missing from TCRdb's copy, which holds only in-frame ones; the method was immunoSEQ multiplex PCR. The repertoire holds around 80,000 clones, with more than 80% as singletons. The TCR comes from a woman aged 50 to 65 with glioma. The chain has TRBV6-1 and TRBJ1-6; TRBD1 might be the D (5 bases). Source: PBMCs, taken from a glioma patient whose treatment included an IDH1 peptide vaccine. The CDR3 is CASSLGGGSNSPLHF. CDR3 nucleotide sequence: TGTGCCAGCAGTTTAGGCGGGGGTTCTAATTCACCCCTCCACTTT.